Listed below are T cell receptor beta chains from one sample, sequenced in a study of CD8 T cells in Susac syndrome. TCRdb itself ran the immunoSEQ multiplex PCR reads through MiXCR, one entry per CDR3 protein. The data contain about 240,000 distinct CDR3 sequences, 90% to 96% of them singletons. Material for sequencing was CD4+ T cells from PBMCs. These receptors originate from a human donor with Susac syndrome. CDR3s include the opening cysteine and the closing phenylalanine or tryptophan. The order of the fields is D gene, V gene, J gene, clone size, CDR3 DNA, CDR3 protein. The D gene is left open where the match is weak. Clone size is given for some rows only: seen once, a few or many times, or a class if the clone is expanded.

d_call: TRBD2
v_call: TRBV3-1
j_call: TRBJ2-1
clone_size: .
cdr3_nt: TGTGCCAGCAGCCCCGAAACTAGCGGGAGGAATCCGGGTGAGCAGTTCTTC
cdr3_aa: CASSPETSGRNPGEQFF

d_call: .
v_call: TRBV27
j_call: TRBJ1-1
clone_size: once
cdr3_nt: TGTGCCAGCTCCAAATCCCTAAACACTGAAGCTTTCTTT
cdr3_aa: CASSKSLNTEAFF

d_call: TRBD1
v_call: TRBV27
j_call: TRBJ1-2
clone_size: .
cdr3_nt: TGTGCCAGCACCTACCGACAGGGGAACGGCTACACCTTC
cdr3_aa: CASTYRQGNGYTF

d_call: .
v_call: TRBV29-1
j_call: TRBJ2-1
clone_size: once
cdr3_nt: TGCAGCGTTGAATTCAGGTCTACCCCCTATGAGCAGTTCTTC
cdr3_aa: CSVEFRSTPYEQFF

d_call: .
v_call: TRBV25-1
j_call: TRBJ1-2
clone_size: .
cdr3_nt: TGTGCCAGCAGGGAGACAGGCCGGTACGGCTACACCTTC
cdr3_aa: CASRETGRYGYTF

d_call: .
v_call: TRBV20-1
j_call: TRBJ2-6
clone_size: .
cdr3_nt: TGCAGTGCTCCCGTCCCCGGGACGGGGTTCTCTGGGGCCAACGTCCTGACTTTC
cdr3_aa: CSAPVPGTGFSGANVLTF

d_call: .
v_call: TRBV29-1
j_call: TRBJ2-5
clone_size: .
cdr3_nt: TGCAGCGTTGCGAGTAGAAAGAACGGAGAGACCCAGTACTTC
cdr3_aa: CSVASRKNGETQYF

d_call: TRBD2
v_call: TRBV5-1
j_call: TRBJ2-1
clone_size: .
cdr3_nt: TGCGCCAGCACGCCTAGCGGGGTCACCTACAATGAGCAGTTCTTC
cdr3_aa: CASTPSGVTYNEQFF

d_call: .
v_call: TRBV29-1
j_call: TRBJ1-3
clone_size: once
cdr3_nt: TGCAGCGCGACGGACTCCAATGGGATCAACACCATATATTTT
cdr3_aa: CSATDSNGINTIYF

d_call: TRBD1
v_call: TRBV6-5
j_call: TRBJ2-7
clone_size: once
cdr3_nt: TGTGCCAGCAGTTTCCGGGACAGATTATACGAGCAGTACTTC
cdr3_aa: CASSFRDRLYEQYF

d_call: .
v_call: TRBV18
j_call: TRBJ2-3
clone_size: .
cdr3_nt: TGTGCCAGCTCACGGGAGGCAGATACGCAGTATTTT
cdr3_aa: CASSREADTQYF

d_call: .
v_call: TRBV5-4
j_call: TRBJ2-1
clone_size: .
cdr3_nt: TGTGCCAGCAGCTTCAGGGGAGGGGATGAGCAGTTCTTC
cdr3_aa: CASSFRGGDEQFF

d_call: .
v_call: TRBV25-1
j_call: TRBJ2-7
clone_size: .
cdr3_nt: TGTGCCAGCACACTCGGGACTCTCTACGAGCAGTACTTC
cdr3_aa: CASTLGTLYEQYF

d_call: TRBD2
v_call: TRBV3-1
j_call: TRBJ2-1
clone_size: .
cdr3_nt: TGTGCCAGCAGCCAAATCCGGCTAGCGGGAGGGCCGGGTGAGCAGTTCTTC
cdr3_aa: CASSQIRLAGGPGEQFF

d_call: TRBD2
v_call: TRBV15
j_call: TRBJ2-5
clone_size: .
cdr3_nt: TGTGCCACCAGCAGAGAGCTAGCGGCCCCAGAGACCCAGTACTTC
cdr3_aa: CATSRELAAPETQYF

d_call: .
v_call: TRBV5-1
j_call: TRBJ2-5
clone_size: .
cdr3_nt: TGCGCCAGCAGCTTGGGGTTAGCCAAGCTTTATCAAGAGACCCAGTACTTC
cdr3_aa: CASSLGLAKLYQETQYF

d_call: TRBD2
v_call: TRBV11-3
j_call: TRBJ2-1
clone_size: .
cdr3_nt: TGTGCCAGCCGCGGGGGAGCGGGAGACGAGCAGTTCTTC
cdr3_aa: CASRGGAGDEQFF

d_call: .
v_call: TRBV5-4
j_call: TRBJ2-7
clone_size: .
cdr3_nt: TGTGCCAGCAGCCCCACCCCCAGGAGCTCCTACGAGCAGTACTTC
cdr3_aa: CASSPTPRSSYEQYF

d_call: .
v_call: TRBV9
j_call: TRBJ2-4
clone_size: .
cdr3_nt: TGTGCCAGCAGCGTCTGCTTGTCGCCAGCCAAAAACATTCAGTACTTC
cdr3_aa: CASSVCLSPAKNIQYF

d_call: .
v_call: TRBV7-2
j_call: TRBJ2-1
clone_size: .
cdr3_nt: TGTGCCAGCAGCTTAATAAGCGCCAATCTCTACAATGAGCAGTTCTTC
cdr3_aa: CASSLISANLYNEQFF

d_call: .
v_call: TRBV12-3/TRBV12-4
j_call: TRBJ1-4
clone_size: once
cdr3_nt: TGTGCCACAACTCCTCGGCAGGGGAGAGAAAAACTGTTTTTT
cdr3_aa: CATTPRQGREKLFF

d_call: .
v_call: TRBV6-5
j_call: TRBJ1-5
clone_size: few
cdr3_nt: TGTGCCAGCAGTTTCAGAGATCAGCCCCAGCATTTT
cdr3_aa: CASSFRDQPQHF

d_call: .
v_call: TRBV14
j_call: TRBJ1-2
clone_size: .
cdr3_nt: TGTGCCAGCAGCCTACACGGTCCCGGGGCTGGAAATAACTATGGCTACACCTTC
cdr3_aa: CASSLHGPGAGNNYGYTF

d_call: .
v_call: TRBV20-1
j_call: TRBJ1-1
clone_size: .
cdr3_nt: TGCAGTGCTATATACACTGAAGCTTTCTTT
cdr3_aa: CSAIYTEAFF

d_call: TRBD1
v_call: TRBV6-5
j_call: TRBJ2-7
clone_size: .
cdr3_nt: TGTGCCAGCAGTTCGTCCTCCAGGGGGCACTTTCTTTACGAGCAGTACTTC
cdr3_aa: CASSSSSRGHFLYEQYF

d_call: TRBD2
v_call: TRBV11-2
j_call: TRBJ2-5
clone_size: .
cdr3_nt: TGTGCCAGCAGCTGGTCGGGGGGAGAGACCCAGTACTTC
cdr3_aa: CASSWSGGETQYF

d_call: .
v_call: TRBV6-5
j_call: TRBJ2-5
clone_size: .
cdr3_nt: TGTGCCAGCAGTTACTCGAATACGGAGACCCAGTACTTC
cdr3_aa: CASSYSNTETQYF

d_call: TRBD1
v_call: TRBV15
j_call: TRBJ1-2
clone_size: .
cdr3_nt: TGTGCCACCAGCAGAGTAGGGGGCGCTCCCATTTATGGCTACACCTTC
cdr3_aa: CATSRVGGAPIYGYTF

d_call: TRBD2
v_call: TRBV6-5
j_call: TRBJ2-7
clone_size: .
cdr3_nt: TGTGCCAGCAGTTACTGGGCTAGCGGGAGTGACGAGCAGTACTTC
cdr3_aa: CASSYWASGSDEQYF

d_call: .
v_call: TRBV11-3
j_call: TRBJ2-2
clone_size: .
cdr3_nt: TGTGCCAGCAGCTTTCCGGGTACCGGGGAGCTGTTTTTT
cdr3_aa: CASSFPGTGELFF

d_call: .
v_call: TRBV28
j_call: TRBJ1-3
clone_size: .
cdr3_nt: TGTGCCAGCAGTTCGGGGAGAAACACCATATATTTT
cdr3_aa: CASSSGRNTIYF

d_call: .
v_call: TRBV7-2
j_call: TRBJ2-5
clone_size: .
cdr3_nt: TGTGCCAGCAGCTTAGGCCAGGGAGTGGAGACCCAGTACTTC
cdr3_aa: CASSLGQGVETQYF

d_call: TRBD2
v_call: TRBV28
j_call: TRBJ2-2
clone_size: .
cdr3_nt: TGTGCCAGCAGTACGGGAGGGCTAGCGGGAACCGGGGAGCTGTTTTTT
cdr3_aa: CASSTGGLAGTGELFF

d_call: .
v_call: TRBV20-1
j_call: TRBJ2-2
clone_size: .
cdr3_nt: TGCAGTGCTAGAGCCGGGACGGTCGACACCGGGGAGCTGTTTTTT
cdr3_aa: CSARAGTVDTGELFF

d_call: .
v_call: TRBV28
j_call: TRBJ1-5
clone_size: .
cdr3_nt: TGTGCCAGCAGTTTGTCGACAGGTAATCAGCCCCAGCATTTT
cdr3_aa: CASSLSTGNQPQHF

d_call: .
v_call: TRBV12-3/TRBV12-4
j_call: TRBJ2-7
clone_size: .
cdr3_nt: TGTGCCAGCAGTTTATGGCTGGACTACGAGCAGTACTTC
cdr3_aa: CASSLWLDYEQYF

d_call: TRBD1
v_call: TRBV30
j_call: TRBJ2-2
clone_size: .
cdr3_nt: TGTGCCACGCCTGACAGGGTGAACACCGGGGAGCTGTTTTTT
cdr3_aa: CATPDRVNTGELFF

d_call: .
v_call: TRBV18
j_call: TRBJ1-2
clone_size: .
cdr3_nt: TGTGCCAGCTCACTAGAAGTCCGGGGCCTGGGTAACTATGGCTACACCTTC
cdr3_aa: CASSLEVRGLGNYGYTF

d_call: TRBD1
v_call: TRBV6-5
j_call: TRBJ1-2
clone_size: .
cdr3_nt: TGTGCCAGCAGTGCTGGGACAGTTAACTATGGCTACACCTTC
cdr3_aa: CASSAGTVNYGYTF

d_call: .
v_call: TRBV14
j_call: TRBJ2-7
clone_size: .
cdr3_nt: TGTGCCAGCAGCCAAGTCCGACAGGCCAGCTCCTACGAGCAGTACTTC
cdr3_aa: CASSQVRQASSYEQYF

d_call: TRBD1
v_call: TRBV11-1
j_call: TRBJ2-7
clone_size: .
cdr3_nt: TGTGCCAGCAGCGGTCGGACAGGGGTCGACGAGCAGTACTTC
cdr3_aa: CASSGRTGVDEQYF

d_call: .
v_call: TRBV14
j_call: TRBJ2-3
clone_size: once
cdr3_nt: TGTGCCAGCAGCCTGAGGAGGCGGTCGGGGAGCACAGATACGCAGTATTTT
cdr3_aa: CASSLRRRSGSTDTQYF

d_call: TRBD2
v_call: TRBV30
j_call: TRBJ2-3
clone_size: .
cdr3_nt: TGTGCCTGGAGTACCACTAGCGGGAGGATGGGGGGTACGCAGTATTTT
cdr3_aa: CAWSTTSGRMGGTQYF

d_call: .
v_call: TRBV3-1
j_call: TRBJ1-1
clone_size: .
cdr3_nt: TGTGCCAGCAGCCAAAATGCGGGGGACACTGAAGCTTTCTTT
cdr3_aa: CASSQNAGDTEAFF

d_call: .
v_call: TRBV7-3
j_call: TRBJ2-1
clone_size: .
cdr3_nt: TGTGCCAGCAGCCCAGGACAGAGATACAATGAGCAGTTCTTC
cdr3_aa: CASSPGQRYNEQFF

d_call: .
v_call: TRBV29-1
j_call: TRBJ1-5
clone_size: .
cdr3_nt: TGCAGCGTTGGACGGTCTGGGACAAATCAGCCCCAGCATTTT
cdr3_aa: CSVGRSGTNQPQHF

d_call: .
v_call: TRBV18
j_call: TRBJ2-3
clone_size: .
cdr3_nt: TGTGCCAGCTCACCACCGGGCTCGGGGGAAAATACGCAGTATTTT
cdr3_aa: CASSPPGSGENTQYF

d_call: .
v_call: TRBV7-2
j_call: TRBJ2-5
clone_size: .
cdr3_nt: TGTGCCAGCAGCTTAGAAACTCGGGGGACCCAGTACTTC
cdr3_aa: CASSLETRGTQYF

d_call: .
v_call: TRBV18
j_call: TRBJ1-1
clone_size: .
cdr3_nt: TGTGCCAGCTCACCTTTTAGCGGGGGGTTACTAGCTGAAGCTTTCTTT
cdr3_aa: CASSPFSGGLLAEAFF

d_call: .
v_call: TRBV20-1
j_call: TRBJ1-2
clone_size: .
cdr3_nt: TGCAAATTGGGGGGCGCTAACTATGGCTACACCTTC
cdr3_aa: CKLGGANYGYTF

d_call: .
v_call: TRBV29-1
j_call: TRBJ2-7
clone_size: .
cdr3_nt: TGCAGCGTTGAAGATCCGGGCCAATACGAGCAGTACTTC
cdr3_aa: CSVEDPGQYEQYF

d_call: .
v_call: TRBV18
j_call: TRBJ1-2
clone_size: .
cdr3_nt: TGTGCCAGCTCCCCTCGAGTGGACAGCTACGCCGTCGCCTTC
cdr3_aa: CASSPRVDSYAVAF

d_call: .
v_call: TRBV29-1
j_call: TRBJ2-1
clone_size: .
cdr3_nt: TGCAGCGTTGTTGAGGCCAGCTCCTACAATGAGCAGTTCTTC
cdr3_aa: CSVVEASSYNEQFF

d_call: TRBD1
v_call: TRBV27
j_call: TRBJ1-2
clone_size: .
cdr3_nt: TGTGCCAGCAGTATCACGGGACAGGGGTTCTATGGCTACACCTTC
cdr3_aa: CASSITGQGFYGYTF